This TCR beta chain was recovered during a study of tumor-infiltrating lymphocytes in primary liver carcinoma (dated by TCRdb to about 2017). Study-wide context: Surgical resection was performed in China between late 2015 and March 2016 on several patients with histopathologically diagnosed primary liver carcinoma. Each sample produced about 3.5 to 8 million productive TCRbeta reads, and read depth showed no significant difference between tissue types. Of the five patients, three men and two women aged 30 to 69 years, four had hepatocellular carcinoma and one had combined HCC and intrahepatic cholangiocarcinoma. Technical replicate repertoires showed high reproducibility, with mean shared-clone rates about 0.92 and correlation coefficients above 0.95. TCRbeta repertoire sequencing covered 35 or so specimens from 5 patients: approximately 25 tumor regions, 5 adjacent noncancerous liver tissues and 5 peripheral blood samples. Tumors of the five patients were stage T1-T3 N0M0 with maximum diameters of about 4.2 to 11 cm. Across five regions of each liver tumor, along with adjacent normal tissue and blood, the study brought together TCRbeta repertoire sequencing, expression microarrays and whole-exome sequencing.

RNA from unsorted whole blood was extracted with TRIzol reagent, and germline DNA was obtained with the DNeasy Blood & Tissue kit. Patients had chronic HBV infection and were treatment-naive at sampling. Roughly 4 milliliters of peripheral blood were collected into K2EDTA tubes before surgery. Starting from 500 to 600 ng total RNA, TCRbeta-specific cDNA was produced by reverse transcription with a constant-region primer and ProtoScript II reverse transcriptase. Construction of the TCRbeta libraries relied on three nested rounds of multiplex PCR, following a slightly modified ARM-PCR procedure. The first two PCR rounds used multiplex TRBV1-TRBV30 forward primers with a Cbeta reverse primer, each for roughly 10 cycles. Sample barcodes and Illumina adapters were attached in a final 25-cycle PCR using Deep VentR polymerase. Amplicons of 200-500 bp were gel-purified with a QIAquick gel extraction kit before sequencing. An Illumina HiSeq 2500 was used to sequence the TCRbeta amplicons with 250-bp paired-end reads. Per the source publication's procedure: Quality trimming of reads was performed with Trimmomatic v0.33, and paired reads were merged with FLASH v1.2.11 so that full CDR3 sequences could be recovered. V, D and J germline segments were assigned to the rearranged TCRbeta sequences by MiGEC v1.2.1b. Clonotype statistics and Shannon-Wiener diversity indices were computed with VDJtools v1.0.0. To reduce sampling bias, subsequent analyses other than the diversity analysis used only the 250 most abundant clonotypes in each sample. The public reads were reprocessed in TCRdb via fastp at Q25 and MiXCR, keeping in-frame beta chains. Each CDR3 protein gets just one entry, which takes the most common genes and DNA from the rows behind it. The V and J calls and clone size are TCRdb's, not the authors'. In all, the sample holds 300,000 to 350,000 distinct CDR3 sequences, and approximately 64% of those were seen once. The ten most abundant clones make up 5% to 6.5% of the sample.

Trimmed from V: 2 bases; trimmed from J: 11 bases; junction bases lacking a gene match: 15. CDR3 length: 17 amino acids, cysteine to phenylalanine. The only DNA kept is the CDR3, 51 bases in frame from the first base. Reading the germline V gene gives CDR1 MGHRA and CDR2 YSYEKL. The paper's findings and limits, for the study overall: Since the samples were bulk and unsorted, there was no way to compare CD4+ and CD8+ T cell repertoires. The study included only four to six patients, and the authors note findings should be validated in a larger study. Repertoire overlap was higher between tumor regions (mean roughly 35%) than tumor-adjacent (approximately 17%) or tumor-blood (roughly 14%) pairs, consistent with antigen-driven expansion. A significantly larger repertoire fraction was made up by the top 250 clones in tumors than in blood (p = 0.039). Only the TCR beta chain was sequenced, which likely underestimates true repertoire diversity because unpaired alpha chains were not captured.

Remarks on this clonotype: The target of this receptor is not known. Per-nucleotide qualities are absent, and no much larger clonotype sits a single base away.

What was sequenced was peripheral blood. This clonotype originated in a man aged 35-49 years with primary liver carcinoma and hepatitis B virus infection. The chain was built from TRBV4-1 and TRBJ2-1; TRBD2 matches 10 bases in the middle. The CDR3 reads as follows: CASSQKTGTSVKRKQFF. In nucleotides, the sequence is TGCGCCAGCAGCCAAAAGACGGGGACTAGCGTTAAACGTAAGCAGTTCTTC.